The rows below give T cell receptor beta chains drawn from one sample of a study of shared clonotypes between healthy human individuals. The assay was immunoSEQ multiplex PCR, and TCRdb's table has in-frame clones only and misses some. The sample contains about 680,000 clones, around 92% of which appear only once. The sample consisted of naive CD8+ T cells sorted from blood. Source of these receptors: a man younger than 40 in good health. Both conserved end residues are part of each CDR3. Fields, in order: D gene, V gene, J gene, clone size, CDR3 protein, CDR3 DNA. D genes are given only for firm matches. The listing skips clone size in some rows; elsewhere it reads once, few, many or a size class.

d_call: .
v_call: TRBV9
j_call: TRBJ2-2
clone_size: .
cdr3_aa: CASSVDSRAESYLNTGELFF
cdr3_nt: TGTGCCAGCAGCGTAGATTCTCGGGCGGAGTCCTATCTAAACACCGGGGAGCTGTTTTTT

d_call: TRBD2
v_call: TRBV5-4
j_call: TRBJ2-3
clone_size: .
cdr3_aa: CASSGGVSGRIDTQYF
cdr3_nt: TGTGCCAGCAGCGGGGGGGTTAGCGGGAGGATAGATACGCAGTATTTT

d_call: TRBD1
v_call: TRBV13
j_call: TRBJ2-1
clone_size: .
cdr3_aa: CASSSQSTGVEEQFF
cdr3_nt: TGTGCCAGCAGCTCACAATCCACAGGGGTGGAGGAGCAGTTCTTC

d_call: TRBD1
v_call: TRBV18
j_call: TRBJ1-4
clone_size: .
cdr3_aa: CASSDGTGVEKLFF
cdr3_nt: TGTGCCAGCTCAGACGGGACAGGGGTCGAAAAACTGTTTTTT

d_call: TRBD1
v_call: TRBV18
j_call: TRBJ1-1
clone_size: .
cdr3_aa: CASSPPFRGRGSTEAFF
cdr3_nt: TGTGCCAGCTCACCACCGTTTCGCGGCAGGGGGAGCACTGAAGCTTTCTTT

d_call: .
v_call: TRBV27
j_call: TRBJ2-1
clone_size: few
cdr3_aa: CASSLWSGSYNEQFF
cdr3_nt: TGTGCCAGCAGTTTATGGTCCGGGAGCTACAATGAGCAGTTCTTC

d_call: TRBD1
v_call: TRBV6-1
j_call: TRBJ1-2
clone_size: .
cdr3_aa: CASSEWDSNYGYTF
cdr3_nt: TGTGCCAGCAGTGAATGGGACAGCAACTATGGCTACACCTTC

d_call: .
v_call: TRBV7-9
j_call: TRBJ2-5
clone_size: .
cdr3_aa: CASSLAPQETQYF
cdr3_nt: TGTGCCAGCAGCTTAGCCCCCCAAGAGACCCAGTACTTC

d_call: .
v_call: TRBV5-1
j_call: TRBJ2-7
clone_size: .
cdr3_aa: CASSLDGRAPDREQYF
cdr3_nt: TGCGCCAGCAGCTTGGATGGCAGGGCCCCCGACCGCGAGCAGTACTTC

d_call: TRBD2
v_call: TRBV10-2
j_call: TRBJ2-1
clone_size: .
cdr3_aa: CASRSGSGSNEQFF
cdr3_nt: TGCGCCAGCAGGAGCGGGAGTGGAAGCAATGAGCAGTTCTTC

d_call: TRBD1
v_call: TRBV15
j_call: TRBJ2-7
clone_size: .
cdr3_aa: CATARGPLYEQYF
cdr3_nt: TGTGCCACTGCGAGGGGGCCCCTCTACGAGCAGTACTTC

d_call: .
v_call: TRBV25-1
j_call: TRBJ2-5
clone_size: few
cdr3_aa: CASTAGTSETQYF
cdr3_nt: TGTGCCAGCACCGCGGGGACGTCGGAGACCCAGTACTTC

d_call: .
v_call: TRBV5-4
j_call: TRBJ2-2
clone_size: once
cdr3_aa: CASSLEESPNTGELFF
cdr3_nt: TGTGCCAGCAGCCTCGAGGAATCCCCGAACACCGGGGAGCTGTTTTTT

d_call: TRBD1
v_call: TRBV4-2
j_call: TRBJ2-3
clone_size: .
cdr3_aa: CASSRNRGSTDTQYF
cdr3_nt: TGTGCCAGCAGCCGAAACAGGGGTTCGACAGATACGCAGTATTTT

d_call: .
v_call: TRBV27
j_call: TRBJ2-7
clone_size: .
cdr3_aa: CASSTHRDPSYEQYF
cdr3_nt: TGTGCCAGCAGCACCCACAGGGATCCTTCCTACGAGCAGTACTTC

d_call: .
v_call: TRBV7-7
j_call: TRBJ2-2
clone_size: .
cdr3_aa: CASSLVGAGTGELFF
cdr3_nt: TGTGCCAGCAGCTTAGTAGGGGCGGGCACCGGGGAGCTGTTTTTT

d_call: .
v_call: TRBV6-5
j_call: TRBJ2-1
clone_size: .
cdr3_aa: CASRSGANEQFF
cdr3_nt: TGTGCCAGCAGATCGGGTGCCAATGAGCAGTTCTTC

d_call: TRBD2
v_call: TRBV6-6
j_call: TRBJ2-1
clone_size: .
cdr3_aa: CASSYSGRVNEQFF
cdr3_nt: TGTGCCAGCAGTTATAGCGGGAGGGTCAATGAGCAGTTCTTC

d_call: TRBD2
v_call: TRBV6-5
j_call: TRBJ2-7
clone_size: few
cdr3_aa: CASGQREFYEQYF
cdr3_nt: TGTGCCAGCGGACAGCGGGAGTTCTACGAGCAGTACTTC

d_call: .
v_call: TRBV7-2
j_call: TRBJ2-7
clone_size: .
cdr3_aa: CASSPIVPDYEQYF
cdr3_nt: TGTGCCAGCAGCCCTATAGTACCCGACTACGAGCAGTACTTC

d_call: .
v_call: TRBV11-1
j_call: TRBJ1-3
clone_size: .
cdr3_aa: CASSLSQSGNTIYF
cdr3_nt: TGTGCCAGCAGCTTATCACAGTCTGGAAACACCATATATTTT

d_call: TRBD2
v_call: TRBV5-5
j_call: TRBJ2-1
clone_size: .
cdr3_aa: CASSRGTSGRLNEQFF
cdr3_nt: TGTGCCAGCAGCCGGGGGACTAGCGGGAGATTAAATGAGCAGTTCTTC

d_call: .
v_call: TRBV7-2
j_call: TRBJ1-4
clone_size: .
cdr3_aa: CASSLVGGINEKLFF
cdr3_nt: TGTGCCAGCAGCTTAGTCGGGGGGATTAATGAAAAACTGTTTTTT

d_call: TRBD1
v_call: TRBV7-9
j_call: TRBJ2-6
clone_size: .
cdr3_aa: CASSLGQGAGANVLTF
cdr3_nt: TGTGCCAGCAGCTTAGGACAGGGGGCTGGGGCCAACGTCCTGACTTTC

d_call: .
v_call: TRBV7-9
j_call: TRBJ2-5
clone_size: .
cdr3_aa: CASSSRETQYF
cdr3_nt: TGTGCCAGCAGCTCACGGGAGACCCAGTACTTC

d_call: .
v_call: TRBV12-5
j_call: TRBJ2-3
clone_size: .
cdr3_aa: CASALRGQRGGDTQYF
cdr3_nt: TGTGCTAGTGCCTTGAGAGGCCAGAGGGGCGGGGATACGCAGTATTTT

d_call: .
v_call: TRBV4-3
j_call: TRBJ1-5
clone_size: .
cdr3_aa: CASSQDRRGNQPQHF
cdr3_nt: TGCGCCAGCAGCCAAGATCGTCGGGGCAATCAGCCCCAGCATTTT

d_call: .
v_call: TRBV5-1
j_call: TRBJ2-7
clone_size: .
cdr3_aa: CASSLIGRDEQYF
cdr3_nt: TGCGCCAGCAGCCTTATAGGTAGGGACGAGCAGTACTTC

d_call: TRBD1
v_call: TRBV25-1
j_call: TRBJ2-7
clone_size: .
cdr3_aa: CASSEWTGGDYEQYF
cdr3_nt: TGTGCCAGCAGTGAATGGACAGGGGGAGACTACGAGCAGTACTTC

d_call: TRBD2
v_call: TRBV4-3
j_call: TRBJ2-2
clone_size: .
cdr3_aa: CASSQGAGATGELFF
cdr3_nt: TGCGCCAGCAGCCAAGGAGCGGGGGCCACCGGGGAGCTGTTTTTT

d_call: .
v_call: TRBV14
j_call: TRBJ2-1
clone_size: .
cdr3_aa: CASSELNNEQFF
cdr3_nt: TGTGCCAGCAGCGAATTAAACAATGAGCAGTTCTTC

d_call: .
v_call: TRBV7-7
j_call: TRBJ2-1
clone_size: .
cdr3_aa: CASSLYWQDEQFF
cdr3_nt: TGTGCCAGCAGCTTATATTGGCAGGATGAGCAGTTCTTC

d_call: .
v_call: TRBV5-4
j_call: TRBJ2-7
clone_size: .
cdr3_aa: CASSFGRTSEQYF
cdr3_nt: TGTGCCAGCAGCTTTGGACGGACGAGCGAGCAGTACTTC

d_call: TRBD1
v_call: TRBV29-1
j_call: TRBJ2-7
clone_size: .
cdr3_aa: CSVRTGKTYEQYF
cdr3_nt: TGCAGCGTTAGGACAGGCAAAACCTACGAGCAGTACTTC

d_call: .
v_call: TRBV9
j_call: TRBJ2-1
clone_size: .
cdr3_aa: CASSHPSPGAISYNEQFF
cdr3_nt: TGTGCCAGCAGCCATCCCAGCCCGGGAGCGATATCCTACAATGAGCAGTTCTTC

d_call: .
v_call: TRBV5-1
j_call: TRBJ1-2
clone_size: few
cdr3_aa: CASSLENFYGYTF
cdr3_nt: TGCGCCAGCAGCTTGGAGAACTTCTATGGCTACACCTTC

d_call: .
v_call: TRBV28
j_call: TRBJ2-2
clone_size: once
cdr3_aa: CASSFRGGYTGELFF
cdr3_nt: TGTGCCAGCAGTTTCAGGGGTGGGTACACCGGGGAGCTGTTTTTT

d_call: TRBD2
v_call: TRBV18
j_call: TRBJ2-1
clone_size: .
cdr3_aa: CASSLAGGDNEQFF
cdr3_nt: TGTGCCAGCTCTTTGGCGGGAGGAGACAATGAGCAGTTCTTC

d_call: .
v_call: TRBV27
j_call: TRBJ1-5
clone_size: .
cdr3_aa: CASSDRPPPASNQPQHF
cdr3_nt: TGTGCCAGCAGCGACCGGCCACCCCCCGCTAGCAATCAGCCCCAGCATTTT

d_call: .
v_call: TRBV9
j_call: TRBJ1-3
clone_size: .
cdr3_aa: CASTGNPGNTIYF
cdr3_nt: TGTGCCAGCACAGGGAATCCAGGAAACACCATATATTTT